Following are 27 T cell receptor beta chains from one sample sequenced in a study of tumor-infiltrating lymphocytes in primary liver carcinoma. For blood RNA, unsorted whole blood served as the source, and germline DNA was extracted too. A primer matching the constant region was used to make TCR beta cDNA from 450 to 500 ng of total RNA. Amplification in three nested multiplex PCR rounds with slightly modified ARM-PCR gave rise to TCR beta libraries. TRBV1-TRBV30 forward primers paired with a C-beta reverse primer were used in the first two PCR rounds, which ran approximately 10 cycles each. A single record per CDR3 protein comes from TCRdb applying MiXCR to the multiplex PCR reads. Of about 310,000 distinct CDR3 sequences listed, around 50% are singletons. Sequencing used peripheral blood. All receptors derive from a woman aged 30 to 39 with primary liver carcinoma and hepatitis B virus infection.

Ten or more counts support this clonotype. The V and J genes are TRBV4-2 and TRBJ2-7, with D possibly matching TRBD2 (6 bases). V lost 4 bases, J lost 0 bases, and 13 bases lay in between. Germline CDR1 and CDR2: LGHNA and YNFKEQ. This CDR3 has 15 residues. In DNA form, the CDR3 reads TGTGCCAGCAGCCTAGGGACTTCTAGCTCCTACGAGCAGTACTTC. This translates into CASSLGTSSSYEQYF.

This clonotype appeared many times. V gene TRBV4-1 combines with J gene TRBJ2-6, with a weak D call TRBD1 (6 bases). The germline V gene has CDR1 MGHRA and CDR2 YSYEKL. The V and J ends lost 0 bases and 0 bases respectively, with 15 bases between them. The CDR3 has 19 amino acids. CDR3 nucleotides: TGCGCCAGCAGCCAAGATAGGGGGACGGCAAGCTCTGGGGCCAACGTCCTGACTTTC. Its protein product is CASSQDRGTASSGANVLTF.

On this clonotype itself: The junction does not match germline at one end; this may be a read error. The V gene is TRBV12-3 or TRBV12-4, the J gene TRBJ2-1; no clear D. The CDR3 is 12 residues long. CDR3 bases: TGTGTCAGCAGTTTACGGGTCAGTGAGCAGTTCTTC. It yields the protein CVSSLRVSEQFF.

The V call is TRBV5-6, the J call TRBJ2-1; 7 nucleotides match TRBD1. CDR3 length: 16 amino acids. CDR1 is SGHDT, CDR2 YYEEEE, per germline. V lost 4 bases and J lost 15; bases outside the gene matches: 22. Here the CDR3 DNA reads TGTGCCAGCAGCCCACGACAGGGTGGGTCCTACAATGATCGGTTCTTC. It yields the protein CASSPRQGGSYNDRFF.

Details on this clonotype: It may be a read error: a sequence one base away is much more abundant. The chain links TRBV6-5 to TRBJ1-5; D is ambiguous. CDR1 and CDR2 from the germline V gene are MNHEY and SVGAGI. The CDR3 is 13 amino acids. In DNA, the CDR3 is TGTGCCAGCCGGGAGAATAGCAATGAGCCCCAGCATTTT. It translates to CASRENSNEPQHF.

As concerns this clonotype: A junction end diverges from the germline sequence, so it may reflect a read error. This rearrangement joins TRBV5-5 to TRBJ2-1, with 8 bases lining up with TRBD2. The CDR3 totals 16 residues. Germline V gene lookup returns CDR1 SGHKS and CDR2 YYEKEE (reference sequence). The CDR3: CVSSSGTSWAYNEQFF. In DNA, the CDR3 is TGTGTCAGCAGCTCCGGGACTAGTTGGGCATACAATGAGCAGTTCTTC.

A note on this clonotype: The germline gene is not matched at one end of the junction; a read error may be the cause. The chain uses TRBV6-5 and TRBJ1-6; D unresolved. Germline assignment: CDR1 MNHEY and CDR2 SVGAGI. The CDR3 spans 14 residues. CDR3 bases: TGTACCAGCTGGGAAGGCGGGTACAGTCCACCCCTCCACTTT. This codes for CTSWEGGYSPPLHF.

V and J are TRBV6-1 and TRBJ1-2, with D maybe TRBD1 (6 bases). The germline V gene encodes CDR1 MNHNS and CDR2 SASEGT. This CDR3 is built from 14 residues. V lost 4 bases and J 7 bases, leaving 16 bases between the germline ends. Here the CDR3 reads CASSGAWGRPGYTF. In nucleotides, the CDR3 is TGTGCCAGCAGTGGAGCGTGGGGGCGACCTGGCTACACCTTC.

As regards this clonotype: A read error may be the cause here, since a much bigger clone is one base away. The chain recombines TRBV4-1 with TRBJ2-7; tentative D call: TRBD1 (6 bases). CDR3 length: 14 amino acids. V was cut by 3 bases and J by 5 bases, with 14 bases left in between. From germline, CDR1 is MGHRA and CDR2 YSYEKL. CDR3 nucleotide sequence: TGCGCCAGCAGCCAGGGGGCATATTCCCACGAGCAGTACTTC. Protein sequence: CASSQGAYSHEQYF.

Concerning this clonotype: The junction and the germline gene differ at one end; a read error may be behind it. DNA of the CDR3: TGCAGTGTTGGAGATGGGTGGAATGAGCAGTTCTTC. It encodes CSVGDGWNEQFF. The chain joins TRBV29-1 to TRBJ2-1; D is ambiguous. CDR3 size: 12 residues. CDR1 is SQVTM, CDR2 ANQGSEA, per germline.

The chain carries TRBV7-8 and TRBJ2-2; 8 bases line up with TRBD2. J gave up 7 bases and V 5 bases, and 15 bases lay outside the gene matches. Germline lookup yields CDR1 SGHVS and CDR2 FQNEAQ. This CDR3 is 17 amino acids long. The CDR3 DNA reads TGTGCCAGCAGCGCGGGGCCCCCCGGGACTAGTGTCGGGGAGCTGTTTTTT. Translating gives CASSAGPPGTSVGELFF.

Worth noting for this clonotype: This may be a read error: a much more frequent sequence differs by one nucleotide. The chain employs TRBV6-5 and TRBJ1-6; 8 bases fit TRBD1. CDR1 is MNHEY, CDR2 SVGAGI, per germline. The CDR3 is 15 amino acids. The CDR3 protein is CSSSYLGQGNSPLHF. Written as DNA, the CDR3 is TGTTCCAGCAGTTACCTAGGACAGGGTAATTCACCCCTCCACTTT.

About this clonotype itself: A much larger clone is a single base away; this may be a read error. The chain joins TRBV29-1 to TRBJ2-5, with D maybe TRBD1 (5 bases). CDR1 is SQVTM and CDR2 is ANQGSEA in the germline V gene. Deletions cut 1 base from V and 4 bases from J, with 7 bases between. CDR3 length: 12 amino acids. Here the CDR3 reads CSVEGRAETQYF. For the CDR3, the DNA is TGCAGCGTTGAAGGCAGGGCAGAGACCCAGTACTTC. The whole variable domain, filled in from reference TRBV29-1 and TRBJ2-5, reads SAVISQKPSRDICQRGTSLTIQCQVDSQVTMMFWYRQQPGQSLTLIATANQGSEATYESGFVIDKFPISRPNLTFSTLTVSNMSPEDSSIYLCSVEGRAETQYFGPGTRLLVL.

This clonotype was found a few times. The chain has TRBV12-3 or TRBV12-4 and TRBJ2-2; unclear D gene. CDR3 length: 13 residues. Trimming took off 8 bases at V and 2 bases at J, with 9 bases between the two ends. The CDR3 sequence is CASVVGNTGELFF. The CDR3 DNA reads TGTGCCAGCGTCGTAGGCAACACCGGGGAGCTGTTTTTT.

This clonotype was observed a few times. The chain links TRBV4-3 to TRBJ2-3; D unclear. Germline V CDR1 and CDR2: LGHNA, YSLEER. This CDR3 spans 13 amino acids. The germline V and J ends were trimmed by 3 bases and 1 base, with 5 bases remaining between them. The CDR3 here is CASSQSGTDTQYF. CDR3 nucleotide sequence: TGCGCCAGCAGCCAGTCGGGCACAGATACGCAGTATTTT.

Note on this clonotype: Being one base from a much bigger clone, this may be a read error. The CDR3 reads CASRQDSLTEAFF. The CDR3 nucleotides read TGTGCCAGCAGACAGGACAGCTTAACAGAAGCTTTCTTT. V and J are TRBV6-5 and TRBJ1-1; weak D call: TRBD1 (6 bases). CDR1 and CDR2 (germline): MNHEY, SVGAGI. This CDR3 has 13 residues. V was shortened by 6 bases and J by 8 bases, with 16 bases between the two germline ends.

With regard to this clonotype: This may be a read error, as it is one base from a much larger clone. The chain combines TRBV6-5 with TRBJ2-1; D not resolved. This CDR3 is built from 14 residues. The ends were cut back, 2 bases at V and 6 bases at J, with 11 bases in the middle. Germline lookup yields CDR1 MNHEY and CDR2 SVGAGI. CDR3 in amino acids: CASSYRHGSNEQFF. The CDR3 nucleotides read TGTGCCAGCAGTTACCGGCACGGCAGCAATGAGCAGTTCTTC.

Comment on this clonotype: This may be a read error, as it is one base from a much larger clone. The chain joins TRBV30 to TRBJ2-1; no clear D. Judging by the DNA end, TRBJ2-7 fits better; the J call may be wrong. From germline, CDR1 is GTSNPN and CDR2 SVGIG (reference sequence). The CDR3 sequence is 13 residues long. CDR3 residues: CAWRPHPDNEQYF. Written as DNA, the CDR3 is TGTGCCTGGAGGCCACACCCCGACAATGAGCAGTACTTC.

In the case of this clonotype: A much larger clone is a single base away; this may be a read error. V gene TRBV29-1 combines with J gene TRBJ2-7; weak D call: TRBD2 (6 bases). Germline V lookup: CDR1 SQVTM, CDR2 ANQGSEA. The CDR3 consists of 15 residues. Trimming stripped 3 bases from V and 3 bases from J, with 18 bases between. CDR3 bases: TGCAGCGTTGAGAGCATGGTGGAGGGACTCTACGAGCAGTACTTC. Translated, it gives CSVESMVEGLYEQYF.

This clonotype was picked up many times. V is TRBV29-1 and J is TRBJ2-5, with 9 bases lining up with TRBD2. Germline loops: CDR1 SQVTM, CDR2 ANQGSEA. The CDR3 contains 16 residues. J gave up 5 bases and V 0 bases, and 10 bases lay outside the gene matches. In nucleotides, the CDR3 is TGCAGCGTTGAAGAGACAGGCGGGAGGGCCGCGGAGACCCAGTACTTC. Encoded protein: CSVEETGGRAAETQYF.

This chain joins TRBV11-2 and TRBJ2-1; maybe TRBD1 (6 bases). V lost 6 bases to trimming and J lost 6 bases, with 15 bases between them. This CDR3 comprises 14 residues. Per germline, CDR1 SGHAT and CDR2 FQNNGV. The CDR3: CASRFPQGPNEQFF. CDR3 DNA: TGTGCCAGCAGATTCCCACAGGGTCCCAATGAGCAGTTCTTC. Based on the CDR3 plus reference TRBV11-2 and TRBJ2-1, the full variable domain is EAGVAQSPRYKIIEKRQSVAFWCNPISGHATLYWYQQILGQGPKLLIQFQNNGVVDDSQLPKDRFSAERLKGVDSTLKIQPAKLEDSAVYLCASRFPQGPNEQFFGPGTRLTVL.

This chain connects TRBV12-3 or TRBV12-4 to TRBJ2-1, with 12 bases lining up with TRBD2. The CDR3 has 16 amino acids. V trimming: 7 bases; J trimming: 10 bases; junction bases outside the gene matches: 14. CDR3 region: CASTPSGRARWNEQFF. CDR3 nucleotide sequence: TGTGCCAGCACTCCTAGCGGGAGGGCCCGGTGGAACGAGCAGTTCTTC.

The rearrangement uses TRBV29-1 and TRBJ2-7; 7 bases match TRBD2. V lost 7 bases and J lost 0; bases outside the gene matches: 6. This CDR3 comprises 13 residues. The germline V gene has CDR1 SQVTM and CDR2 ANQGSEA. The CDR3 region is CSASSGSSYEQYF. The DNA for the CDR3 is TGCAGCGCGTCTAGCGGTAGCTCCTACGAGCAGTACTTC.

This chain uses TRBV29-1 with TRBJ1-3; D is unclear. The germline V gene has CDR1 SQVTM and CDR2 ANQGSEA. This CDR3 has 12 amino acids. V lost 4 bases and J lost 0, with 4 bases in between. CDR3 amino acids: CSVALSGNTIYF. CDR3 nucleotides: TGCAGCGTTGCACTCTCTGGAAACACCATATATTTT.

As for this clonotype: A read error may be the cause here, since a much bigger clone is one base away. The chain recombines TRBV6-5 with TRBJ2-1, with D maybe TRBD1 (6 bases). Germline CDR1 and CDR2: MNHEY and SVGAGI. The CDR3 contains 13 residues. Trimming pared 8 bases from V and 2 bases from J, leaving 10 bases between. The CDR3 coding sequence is TGTGCCAGCGGGGGCAGGGCCTACAATGAGCAGTTCTTC. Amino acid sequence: CASGGRAYNEQFF.

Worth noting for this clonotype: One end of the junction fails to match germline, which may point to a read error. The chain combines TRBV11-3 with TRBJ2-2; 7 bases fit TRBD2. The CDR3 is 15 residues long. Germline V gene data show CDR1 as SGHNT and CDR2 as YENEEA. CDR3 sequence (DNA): TGTGTCAGCACCCAAACGGGGGGAGACGCCGGGGAGCTGTTTTTT. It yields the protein CVSTQTGGDAGELFF.

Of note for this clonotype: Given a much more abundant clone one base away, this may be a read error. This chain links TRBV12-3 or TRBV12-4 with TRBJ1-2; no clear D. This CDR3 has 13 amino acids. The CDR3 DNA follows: TGTGCCAGCAGTCTTCAGGTTTACTATGGCTACGCCTTC. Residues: CASSLQVYYGYAF.